A single sample gave rise to the 21 T cell receptor beta chains below, sequenced in a study of CD8 T cells in Susac syndrome (dated by TCRdb to between 2018 and 2021). Library preparation employed the immunoSEQ multiplex PCR assay. RNA was extracted using the RNeasy kit, and about 0.5 to 1 ug of the RNA was reverse transcribed with random hexamers. The public sequencing data were trimmed at Q25 with fastp and processed into clonotypes with MiXCR by TCRdb, which kept only in-frame beta chains. Under each unique CDR3 protein, matching rows form one entry showing the most common genes and DNA. For this sample there are about 430,000 distinct CDR3 sequences; roughly 85% appear just once. The ten largest clonotypes hold 0.09% to 0.15% of the sample. Specimen: CD8+ T cells from PBMCs. These receptors originate from a human donor with multiple sclerosis.

The chain combines TRBV5-4 with TRBJ2-3, with D hard to call. Germline values: CDR1 SGHNT, CDR2 YYREEE (reference sequence). The CDR3 extends over 16 amino acids. Deletions cut 4 bases from V and 6 bases from J, with 21 bases between. The chain's CDR3 is CASSLEPGVECDTQYF. The CDR3 DNA reads as TGTGCCAGCAGCCTGGAGCCGGGCGTGGAATGCGATACGCAGTATTTT.

This sequence joins TRBV24-1 and TRBJ1-2, with 9 bases lining up with TRBD1. The germline gives CDR1 KGHDR, CDR2 SFDVKD. There are 14 residues in the CDR3. J was trimmed by 6 bases and V by 6 bases; bases with no gene match: 7. DNA for the CDR3: TGTGCCACCAGTCCCACAGGGGGCGACGATGGCTACACCTTC. This sequence encodes CATSPTGGDDGYTF.

The chain carries TRBV27 and TRBJ2-1; D remains ambiguous. Germline CDR1 and CDR2: MNHEY and SMNVEV (reference sequence). The V end lost 8 bases, the J end lost 8 bases, and 10 bases lay between the germline ends. The CDR3 extends over 11 amino acids. The CDR3 loop reads CASHQWDEQFF. The CDR3 coding sequence is TGTGCCAGCCACCAATGGGATGAGCAGTTCTTC.

A single count supports this clonotype. This chain uses TRBV27 with TRBJ1-2; the D is unclear. CDR1 MNHEY and CDR2 SMNVEV come from the germline V gene (reference sequence). V dropped 3 bases and J dropped 0 bases, with 8 bases sitting between them. This CDR3 contains 14 residues. This CDR3 is CASSFDSANYGYTF. For the CDR3, the DNA is TGTGCCAGCAGTTTCGATTCGGCTAACTATGGCTACACCTTC.

CDR3 region: CASSAPGFSGNTIYF. The DNA of the CDR3 is TGTGCCAGCAGCGCCCCCGGTTTCTCTGGAAACACCATATATTTT. The gene calls are TRBV9 and TRBJ1-3; D is ambiguous. Germline CDR1 reads SGDLS; CDR2 reads YYNGEE. The V end was cut by 3 bases, the J end by 0 bases, with 10 bases between. CDR3 length equals 15 residues.

The J gene is TRBJ2-1, the V gene TRBV5-4; 10 nucleotides line up with TRBD2. J gave up 6 bases and V 4 bases, and 4 bases lay outside the gene matches. The germline CDR1 and CDR2 sequences are SGHNT and YYREEE (reference sequence). The CDR3 loop spans 14 amino acids. The CDR3 region is CASSQAGGPNEQFF. The CDR3 DNA is TGTGCCAGCAGCCAAGCGGGGGGGCCCAATGAGCAGTTCTTC.

This clonotype has only one observation. The V and J genes are TRBV7-9 and TRBJ2-7; D not certain. The germline V and J ends were trimmed by 5 bases and 2 bases, with 13 bases remaining between them. CDR1 is SEHNR, CDR2 FQNEAQ, per germline (reference sequence). This CDR3 is built from 14 residues. CDR3 DNA: TGTGCCAGCAGCAAACCTGGGTTCCCCTACGAGCAGTACTTC. Translated, it gives CASSKPGFPYEQYF.

This clonotype turned up a few times. J is TRBJ2-1 and V is TRBV5-1; 7 bases agree with TRBD1. J lost 0 bases, V lost 5 bases, and 5 bases had no gene match. Germline assignment: CDR1 SGHRS and CDR2 YFSETQ. This CDR3 has 15 amino acids. As DNA, the CDR3 is TGCGCCAGCAGTGAGGGACAGAGCTCCTACAATGAGCAGTTCTTC. Its protein is CASSEGQSSYNEQFF.

The chain combines TRBV27 with TRBJ2-7; 8 bases map to TRBD1. CDR3 length equals 14 residues. Germline assignment: CDR1 MNHEY and CDR2 SMNVEV (reference sequence). J lost 6 bases, V lost 3 bases, and 7 bases had no gene match. The CDR3 loop reads CASSFGQGGVEQYF. The CDR3 nucleotides read TGTGCCAGCAGTTTTGGACAGGGAGGAGTCGAGCAGTACTTC.

The rearrangement joins TRBV9 to TRBJ2-7; 7 bases align to TRBD1. V lost 4 bases, J lost 0 bases, and 7 bases stayed unmatched. CDR3 length: 15 residues. Germline CDR1 and CDR2: SGDLS and YYNGEE. The CDR3 is CASSPRTGTSYEQYF. The CDR3 DNA follows: TGTGCCAGCAGCCCCCGGACAGGAACCTCCTACGAGCAGTACTTC.

The count of this clonotype is one. The DNA is omitted, as the CDR3 cannot be located on it reliably, and the CDR3 follows TCRdb's listing. The chain links TRBV27 to TRBJ2-3; the table's D call TRBD2 went unverified against the DNA. The CDR3 is 14 amino acids in total, end residues counted. From germline, CDR1 is MNHEY and CDR2 SMNVEV (reference sequence). The CDR3 spells CASSFGPGTDTQYF.

The chain uses TRBV12-3 or TRBV12-4 and TRBJ2-3; tentatively, D is TRBD2 (5 bases). The CDR3 has 14 amino acids. Trimming took 8 bases from V and 0 from J, leaving 12 bases between them. CDR3 coding DNA: TGTGCCAGCGGGAGACACGTTAGCACAGATACGCAGTATTTT. Translation: CASGRHVSTDTQYF.

The rearrangement links TRBV27 to TRBJ1-1, with no clear D. V was cut by 5 bases and J by 1 base, with 17 bases left in between. Germline lookup yields CDR1 MNHEY and CDR2 SMNVEV (reference sequence). The CDR3 sequence is 16 residues long. The DNA for the CDR3 is TGTGCCAGCAGTCCACCCTTGGGTCGACCGAACACTGAAGCTTTCTTT. It specifies CASSPPLGRPNTEAFF.

This rearrangement joins TRBV12-3 or TRBV12-4 to TRBJ2-1; TRBD1 agrees at 7 bases. This CDR3 is built from 14 residues. With V trimmed by 3 bases and J by 6 bases, 5 bases remained unmatched. This chain's CDR3 is CASSLGDSGNEQFF. In DNA, the CDR3 is TGTGCCAGCAGTTTGGGGGACAGTGGCAATGAGCAGTTCTTC.

The V call is TRBV6-1, the J call TRBJ1-2, with a weak D call TRBD1 (5 bases). The CDR3 covers 16 residues. Deletions cut 8 bases from V and 5 bases from J, with 24 bases between. From germline, CDR1 is MNHNS and CDR2 SASEGT. The CDR3 bases are TGTGCCAGCTCCACTGGCCAAGGGGCAACCATTTATGGCTACACCTTC. Amino acid sequence: CASSTGQGATIYGYTF.

Only a few counts were recorded for this clonotype. The genes are TRBV12-3 or TRBV12-4 and TRBJ2-3; no clear D. This CDR3 has 14 amino acids. Deletions cut 3 bases from V and 0 bases from J, with 7 bases between. This chain's CDR3 is CASSFAGSTDTQYF. The CDR3 nucleotides are TGTGCCAGCAGTTTTGCCGGGAGCACAGATACGCAGTATTTT.

This chain joins TRBV28 and TRBJ2-7, with D maybe TRBD2 (6 bases). Germline CDR1 is MDHEN and CDR2 is SYDVKM. The CDR3 spans 12 residues. V lost 4 bases, J lost 3 bases, and 7 bases lay in between. The CDR3 nucleotides read TGTGCCAGCAGTTGGGGAGGCTACGAGCAGTACTTC. This translates into CASSWGGYEQYF.

The chain has TRBV7-9 and TRBJ2-5, with 7 bases that match TRBD1. With 3 bases clipped from V and 4 bases from J, the junction kept 11 bases outside the gene matches. CDR3 length: 16 amino acids. Germline-derived CDR1 and CDR2 are SEHNR and FQNEAQ (reference sequence). The CDR3 DNA reads as TGTGCCAGCAGCTTGACTCAGACAGGGCGCGCAGAGACCCAGTACTTC. Its translation: CASSLTQTGRAETQYF.

This chain uses TRBV7-4 with TRBJ2-3; a weak D match, TRBD2 (6 bases). CDR3 length equals 20 residues. V was cut by 2 bases and J by 1 base, with 25 bases left in between. Germline CDR1 is SGHVT and CDR2 is SQSDAQ. The CDR3 sequence is CASSLLGNGTSNNCTDTQYF. DNA for the CDR3: TGTGCCAGCAGCTTACTTGGAAACGGGACTTCTAACAATTGCACAGATACGCAGTATTTT. The complete variable domain, with remaining parts taken from reference TRBV7-4 and TRBJ2-3, reads GAGVSQSPRYKVAKRGRDVALRCDSISGHVTLYWYRQTLGQGSEVLTYSQSDAQRDKSGRPSGRFSAERPERSVSTLKIQRTEQGDSAVYLCASSLLGNGTSNNCTDTQYFGPGTRLTVL.

The J gene is TRBJ1-1, the V gene TRBV25-1; D not certain. This CDR3 has 18 amino acids. Trimming cost V 0 bases and J 4 bases, with 21 bases left between them. Germline values: CDR1 MGHDK, CDR2 SYGVNS. The CDR3 sequence is CASSEYFISGGKLTEAFF. The CDR3, as DNA: TGTGCCAGCAGTGAATATTTTATATCGGGTGGGAAGCTCACTGAAGCTTTCTTT.

CDR3 amino acids: CASSDEGPEHQPQHF. In nucleotides, the CDR3 is TGTGCCAGCAGTGACGAGGGGCCCGAGCATCAGCCCCAGCATTTT. V is TRBV6-1 and J is TRBJ1-5; D might be TRBD1 (5 bases). Germline values: CDR1 MNHNS, CDR2 SASEGT. This CDR3 is built from 15 residues. Trimming left V 3 bases short and J 5 bases short, with 14 bases between.